The 9 T cell receptor beta chains below come from one sample, sequenced in a study of T cells expressing NK-cell markers. TCRdb reprocessed the 5' RACE reads and keeps a single row for each CDR3 protein, giving no DNA. Recorded for this sample: under 600,000 distinct CDR3 sequences. The sequencing input was blood T cells: a sorted CD56 or NKG2C T cell subset, CD4+ or CD8+ T cells, or bulk PBMC T cells (not recorded which). The source is a woman between 45 and 65 years old in good health.

V gene TRBV6-1 combines with J gene TRBJ2-1; absent DNA, TCRdb's TRBD1 call cannot be checked. CDR1 is MNHNS, CDR2 SASEGT, per germline. This CDR3 region has 12 residues. The CDR3 loop reads CASSGWQGFRFF.

The V and J genes are TRBV5-1 and TRBJ2-2; as DNA is missing, the TRBD1 call by TCRdb cannot be tested. This CDR3 is built from 14 residues. Germline V lookup: CDR1 SGHRS, CDR2 YFSETQ. The CDR3 spells CASSFGPRDGELFF.

The chain is built from TRBV5-1 and TRBJ1-1. Germline V gene data show CDR1 as SGHRS and CDR2 as YFSETQ. The CDR3 contains 15 residues. The CDR3 here is CASSIGQSSNTEAFF.

The chain employs TRBV29-1 and TRBJ2-7; the D call from TCRdb, TRBD2, cannot be confirmed without DNA. From germline, CDR1 is SQVTM and CDR2 ANQGSEA. The CDR3 runs to 11 residues. The CDR3 here is CSVATSGEQYF.

The chain recombines TRBV29-1 with TRBJ1-2. This CDR3 has 12 residues. Germline CDR1 is SQVTM and CDR2 is ANQGSEA. The CDR3 protein is CSVGTSIYGYTF.

The chain combines TRBV12-3 or TRBV12-4 with TRBJ2-5; TCRdb picks TRBD1, but there is no DNA to check that call. This CDR3 is 14 amino acids long. Here the CDR3 reads CASTNGKRQETQYF.

The chain's CDR3 is CASSVSYEGYTF. V gene TRBV11-2 combines with J gene TRBJ1-2. The CDR3 extends over 12 amino acids. Germline CDR1 is SGHAT and CDR2 is FQNNGV.

This sequence joins TRBV29-1 and TRBJ1-6; the TCRdb D gene call, TRBD1, has no DNA to confirm it. The germline V gene encodes CDR1 SQVTM and CDR2 ANQGSEA. The CDR3 sequence is 17 residues long. CDR3 in amino acids: CSLGRDGRTGIGSPLHF.

V and J are TRBV11-3 and TRBJ1-1; the D call of TRBD1 rests on TCRdb alone, since no DNA is present to check it. CDR1 and CDR2 from the germline V gene are SGHNT and YENEEA. The CDR3 loop spans 13 amino acids. CDR3: CASSPLSTGQAFF.